A single T cell receptor beta chain is shown here with its context. CDR1 and CDR2 from the germline V gene are SGHRS and YFSETQ. This CDR3 is built from 16 residues. V was cut by 4 bases and J by 2 bases, with 15 bases left in between. TCRdb's table, derived via immunoSEQ multiplex PCR, lists solely in-frame clones and lacks some. This table has about 150,000 clones, around 96% appearing once. The sample originates from a study of control samples from healthy donors and cancer patients. The chain carries TRBV5-1 and TRBJ2-2; D may be TRBD1 (5 bases). This sequence originates from a man aged 35 to 55 in good health. The specimen was blood. The CDR3 DNA sequence: TGCGCCAGCAGCCCCTTAGACAGAAATAACACCGGGGAGCTGTTTTTT. This codes for CASSPLDRNNTGELFF.